These 12 T cell receptor beta chains were sequenced from one sample in a study of technical replicates of blood from a handful of donors. Repertoires were generated with immunoSEQ multiplex PCR, while TCRdb's copy carries only in-frame clones and drops some. The repertoire holds roughly 70,000 clones, with around 97% as singletons. The sequenced sample consisted of T cells isolated from PBMCs. These receptors were obtained from a human donor in good health.

The CDR3 DNA is TGTGCCAGCTCACCACCCATCAGGGGGAAAGGGGAAAAACTGTTTTTT. Its protein is CASSPPIRGKGEKLFF. The rearrangement links TRBV18 to TRBJ1-4, with TRBD1 identical over 7 bases. The CDR3 has 16 residues. Germline V gene lookup returns CDR1 KGHSH and CDR2 LQKENI. Trimming took 0 bases from V and 8 from J; bases not matched to a gene: 9.

This clone was recorded once. The chain joins TRBV5-1 to TRBJ1-1; 8 bases line up with TRBD1. CDR1 and CDR2 from the germline V gene are SGHRS and YFSETQ. This CDR3 region has 17 residues. With 0 bases clipped from V and 0 bases from J, the junction kept 7 bases outside the gene matches. The CDR3 is CASSLVRTGIMNTEAFF. The DNA of the CDR3 is TGCGCCAGCAGCTTGGTACGGACAGGGATCATGAACACTGAAGCTTTCTTT.

This chain links TRBV28 with TRBJ2-1, with 15 bases matching TRBD2. The CDR3 sequence is 14 residues long. Germline V lookup: CDR1 MDHEN, CDR2 SYDVKM. V lost 7 bases, J lost 9 bases, and 4 bases stayed unmatched. In nucleotides, the CDR3 is TGTGCCAGCACTCCGGGACTAGCGGGAGGTGAGCAGTTCTTC. Translated: CASTPGLAGGEQFF.

This rearrangement joins TRBV10-3 to TRBJ1-4; D gene uncertain. Germline loops: CDR1 ENHRY, CDR2 SYGVKD. The CDR3 has 15 residues. V was cut by 6 bases and J by 6 bases, with 17 bases left in between. CDR3 loop: CAIRAAGRPDEKLFF. CDR3 bases: TGTGCCATCAGGGCTGCGGGTCGGCCCGATGAAAAACTGTTTTTT.

J is TRBJ2-5 and V is TRBV5-1; the match to TRBD2 covers 9 bases. From germline, CDR1 is SGHRS and CDR2 YFSETQ. Trimming cost V 7 bases and J 1 base; bases outside gene matches: 2. The CDR3 is made up of 13 amino acids. The CDR3 nucleotides read TGCGCCAGCCTACTAGCGGGCCAAGAGACCCAGTACTTC. Protein sequence: CASLLAGQETQYF. The whole variable domain, remainder taken from reference TRBV5-1 and TRBJ2-5, is KAGVTQTPRYLIKTRGQQVTLSCSPISGHRSVSWYQQTPGQGLQFLFEYFSETQRNKGNFPGRFSGRQFSNSRSEMNVSTLELGDSALYLCASLLAGQETQYFGPGTRLLVL.

This chain uses TRBV19 with TRBJ1-2; TRBD1 matches 8 bases. CDR1 is LNHDA and CDR2 is SQIVND in the germline V gene (reference sequence). This CDR3 is 13 amino acids long. V lost 7 bases to trimming and J lost 4 bases; unmatched junction nucleotides: 5. DNA for the CDR3: TGTGCCAGTACCCCTGGACAGGGCTATGGCTACACCTTC. This codes for CASTPGQGYGYTF.

V usage is TRBV11-2 and J usage is TRBJ2-5; weak D call: TRBD2 (6 bases). There are 16 residues in the CDR3. Germline V gene data show CDR1 as SGHAT and CDR2 as FQNNGV. Trimming pared 7 bases from V and 1 base from J, leaving 19 bases between. The CDR3 coding sequence is TGTGCCAGCACCGCACTTGTGGGAGGAGTCCAAGAGACCCAGTACTTC. Its translation is CASTALVGGVQETQYF. The complete variable domain, with remaining parts taken from reference TRBV11-2 and TRBJ2-5, reads EAGVAQSPRYKIIEKRQSVAFWCNPISGHATLYWYQQILGQGPKLLIQFQNNGVVDDSQLPKDRFSAERLKGVDSTLKIQPAKLEDSAVYLCASTALVGGVQETQYFGPGTRLLVL.

V and J are TRBV28 and TRBJ1-5, with D unresolved. Germline CDR1 reads MDHEN; CDR2 reads SYDVKM. The CDR3 runs to 13 residues. The CDR3: CAVSGGINQPQHF. The CDR3 DNA reads TGTGCTGTAAGTGGAGGGATTAATCAGCCCCAGCATTTT.

This clone was picked up one time. The chain is built from TRBV19 and TRBJ2-5; no clear D gene. The CDR3 spans 14 residues. The V gene lost 5 bases and the J gene lost 5 bases, with 15 bases spanning the gap. The germline V gene encodes CDR1 LNHDA and CDR2 SQIVND (reference sequence). Here the CDR3 reads CASSPAHFWETQYF. The DNA of the CDR3 is TGTGCCAGTAGTCCCGCCCACTTTTGGGAGACCCAGTACTTC.

The chain has TRBV5-6 and TRBJ1-5; D perhaps matches TRBD1 (6 bases). Trimming took 4 bases from V and 5 from J, leaving 16 bases between them. Germline lookup yields CDR1 SGHDT and CDR2 YYEEEE. The CDR3 consists of 15 residues. The DNA of the CDR3 is TGTGCCAGCAGCATCCAGGGGAATTATGATCAGCCCCAGCATTTT. Translation: CASSIQGNYDQPQHF.

The chain is built from TRBV5-1 and TRBJ2-1; D perhaps matches TRBD2 (6 bases). Germline V gene lookup returns CDR1 SGHRS and CDR2 YFSETQ. There are 15 residues in the CDR3. The ends were cut back, 3 bases at V and 5 bases at J, with 15 bases in the middle. CDR3 in amino acids: CASSWGDWGNNEQFF. In DNA form, the CDR3 reads TGCGCCAGCAGCTGGGGGGACTGGGGCAACAATGAGCAGTTCTTC. Variable domain in full (rest from reference TRBV5-1 and TRBJ2-1): KAGVTQTPRYLIKTRGQQVTLSCSPISGHRSVSWYQQTPGQGLQFLFEYFSETQRNKGNFPGRFSGRQFSNSRSEMNVSTLELGDSALYLCASSWGDWGNNEQFFGPGTRLTVL.

The chain has TRBV2 and TRBJ2-5, with 9 bases identical to TRBD2. This CDR3 region has 16 residues. V lost 2 bases to trimming and J lost 3 bases; unmatched junction nucleotides: 7. Per the germline V gene, CDR1 is SNHLY and CDR2 is FYNNEI. The CDR3 reads CASSEFAGGPEETQYF. The CDR3 bases are TGTGCCAGCAGTGAATTTGCGGGAGGGCCGGAAGAGACCCAGTACTTC. The full variable domain, in which reference TRBV2 and TRBJ2-5 provide the parts outside the CDR3, is EPEVTQTPSHQVTQMGQEVILRCVPISNHLYFYWYRQILGQKVEFLVSFYNNEISEKSEIFDDQFSVERPDGSNFTLKIRSTKLEDSAMYFCASSEFAGGPEETQYFGPGTRLLVL.